The present T cell receptor (beta chain) was sequenced within a study of blood T cell repertoires in COVID-19. On the study more broadly: Both acute and convalescent COVID-19 samples were obtained from the United States, Italy and Spain. PBMCs, B-cell-depleted T cells, or T cells were the source of the cDNA or gDNA that made up the material.

Trimming at V came to 6 bases and at J to 2 bases, leaving 7 bases not matched to a gene. The CDR3 length is 14 residues. Per the germline V gene, CDR1 is MNHEY and CDR2 is SVGAGI. The assay was immunoSEQ multiplex PCR, and TCRdb's table has in-frame clones only and misses some. The data hold 110,000 or so clones, with about nine tenths observed a single time. The material sequenced was peripheral blood. This rearrangement joins TRBV6-5 to TRBJ2-7; TRBD1 matches at 7 bases. This TCR was recovered from a human donor in a cohort sampled during active COVID-19. The CDR3 sequence is CASRSDRMPYEQYF. CDR3 DNA sequence: TGTGCCAGCAGATCGGACAGGATGCCCTACGAGCAGTACTTC.